A selection of T cell receptor beta chains follows, all from one sample in a study of shared clonotypes between healthy human individuals. Clones were read by immunoSEQ multiplex PCR, and TCRdb kept only the in-frame ones, dropping some. The sample holds 1.5 million to 2.5 million clones, roughly 95% seen once. The sample comprised naive CD8+ T cells sorted from blood. Every receptor here comes from a young man in good health. Each CDR3 is given without its conserved first and last residue. The order of the fields is V gene, CDR3 protein.

TRBV6-5,ASSQRGGLQETQY
TRBV10-3,AISEPSTSRTYEQY
TRBV4-1,ASSQWSGGGEQF
TRBV7-9,ASSPPTPTYEQY
TRBV5-4,ASSPGQDHEQY
TRBV7-2,ASSFPAGGLGDTQY
TRBV2,ASSDTGLSYEQY
TRBV9,ASSETGATEAF
TRBV4-3,ASSTSFEQY
TRBV6-6,ASSETGTEAF
TRBV2,ASSELAAPSNEKLF
TRBV11-2,ASSFKGLDEQY
TRBV27,ASSLSDWGTDTQY
TRBV19,ASSTDLEQETQY
TRBV5-1,ASSLAPTSGGLSYEQY
TRBV28,ASSLVSNQPQH
TRBV19,ATTLSGTGNSPLH
TRBV27,ASSQIAGGPGEQY
TRBV21-1,ASSKRYGTEAEQY
TRBV9,ASSPGTGGVRRELF
TRBV13,ASSEGSQGSNTEAF
TRBV29-1,SVTTGTTYEQY